A selection of T cell receptor beta chains follows, all from one sample in a study of blood T cell repertoires in COVID-19. Sequenced by immunoSEQ multiplex PCR; TCRdb stores in-frame clones only, minus some. Among more than 85,000 clones listed, 70% to 85% were seen once. The source material was peripheral blood. The source of these receptors is an elderly woman with active or convalescent COVID-19. Both conserved end residues are part of each CDR3. The D gene is left open where the match is weak.

j_call | d_call | v_call | cdr3_aa
TRBJ2-7 | . | TRBV5-6 | CASSHGGLRGEEQYF
TRBJ2-1 | TRBD2 | TRBV3-1/TRBV3-2 | CASSQDISGTYNEQFF
TRBJ2-1 | . | TRBV7-9 | CASRPGGFYNEQFF
TRBJ2-2 | TRBD2 | TRBV28 | CASSYSGSGTGELFF
TRBJ2-7 | TRBD2 | TRBV10-3 | CAISSGTSGPSEQYF
TRBJ2-7 | TRBD1 | TRBV5-1 | CASSWGDRAAYEQYF
TRBJ2-4 | TRBD2 | TRBV28 | CASSPGNSGRYIQYF
TRBJ1-1 | . | TRBV3-1/TRBV3-2 | CASSQDSGGPGNEAFF
TRBJ1-6 | . | TRBV2 | CATGAPSYNSPLHF
TRBJ1-3 | . | TRBV5-5 | CASSLYPSNSGNTIYF
TRBJ2-7 | TRBD2 | TRBV7-2 | CASSPGGAGGEQYF
TRBJ2-7 | . | TRBV7-8 | CASSLIGLSYEQYF
TRBJ1-5 | . | TRBV27 | CASSSYLGDQPQHF
TRBJ1-2 | TRBD1 | TRBV12-5 | CASGLGTGSGYTF
TRBJ2-1 | TRBD2 | TRBV28 | CASSLLSSGRIYNEQFF
TRBJ1-5 | TRBD1 | TRBV19 | CASMPGDRGYQPQHF
TRBJ2-7 | . | TRBV27 | CASSQNSYEQYF
TRBJ2-1 | . | TRBV27 | CASSLSLNEQFF
TRBJ2-4 | TRBD2 | TRBV5-1 | CASSYELAGGPANIQYF
TRBJ2-1 | TRBD1 | TRBV16 | CASSQGTAYNEQFF
TRBJ1-5 | TRBD1 | TRBV19 | CASSIDGQGRNQPQHF
TRBJ2-2 | . | TRBV6-5 | CASSYRDMGTGELFF
TRBJ2-5 | TRBD2 | TRBV3-1/TRBV3-2 | CASSQGGQETQYF
TRBJ2-7 | . | TRBV5-3 | CARSFRGASAYEQYF
TRBJ1-5 | . | TRBV6-1 | CASSERSGNQPQHF
TRBJ1-3 | . | TRBV3-1/TRBV3-2 | CASSQALSGNTIYF
TRBJ2-7 | . | TRBV29-1 | CSVRPSYEQYF
TRBJ2-1 | . | TRBV12-5 | CASGWGFNEQFF
TRBJ1-5 | TRBD1 | TRBV28 | CASSTPGQGINQPQHF
TRBJ1-2 | . | TRBV6-1 | CASSEHSSTGYTF
TRBJ1-5 | . | TRBV6-4 | CASSGTCVRLNQPQHF
TRBJ2-3 | . | TRBV19 | CASSRLSSTDTQYF
TRBJ1-1 | TRBD1 | TRBV30 | CAAGQANTEAFF
TRBJ1-5 | TRBD1 | TRBV19 | CASSPYRQGRSNQPQHF
TRBJ2-7 | . | TRBV20-1 | CSASIGRGAYEQYF
TRBJ2-3 | TRBD2 | TRBV18 | CASSPLAGAGVKDTQYF
TRBJ1-5 | . | TRBV27 | CASRKGRDYNQPQHF
TRBJ1-2 | TRBD1 | TRBV4-1 | CASSQDRGGTGGFGYGYTF
TRBJ2-3 | . | TRBV5-1 | CASSLYRGTDTQYF
TRBJ1-3 | . | TRBV28 | CASSSQGNTIYF
TRBJ2-7 | TRBD1 | TRBV5-1 | CASSTWTGPLEQYF
TRBJ1-1 | . | TRBV6-7 | CASSYTSPRVPNTEAFF
TRBJ2-6 | . | TRBV10-3 | CAISVPGYDSGANVLTF
TRBJ2-3 | . | TRBV2 | CASSTRGTDTQYF
TRBJ2-2 | TRBD2 | TRBV5-1 | CASSSLAGVGAGELFF
TRBJ2-1 | TRBD2 | TRBV27 | CASSWLAGGWEQFF
TRBJ2-1 | TRBD1 | TRBV24-1 | CATSEQTGPPYNEQFF
TRBJ2-7 | TRBD2 | TRBV7-9 | CASSVGGSLYEQYF
TRBJ2-5 | . | TRBV7-2 | CASSLLGQSQETQYF
TRBJ1-3 | . | TRBV4-1 | CASSHLSSAYSGNTIYF
TRBJ1-5 | TRBD1 | TRBV4-2 | CASSLRTGLSNQPQHF
TRBJ2-5 | TRBD1 | TRBV5-1 | CASSLPGQGVILETQYF